This T cell receptor beta chain was sequenced in a study of blood T cells in healthy people across ages. Combining a sample-barcoded 5' primer with a J-beta primer mix, a second PCR ran for roughly 6 to 12 cycles. One entry per CDR3 protein results from TCRdb running MiXCR on the 5' RACE reads. The sample gives roughly 1,100,000 distinct CDR3 sequences, under 30% of which show up once; 0.75% is in the top ten. Study conclusions and caveats: A roughly linear age-dependent decrease characterized TCR beta diversity per million T cells.

This clonotype was found a few times. Its antigen is undetermined. V dropped 5 bases and J dropped 2; count of bases not matched to a gene: 7. The CDR3 extends over 16 amino acids. From germline, CDR1 is SGHKS and CDR2 YYEKEE (reference sequence). Another study also made use of these data, one on T cells of mothers and their children. From that report: cDNA was made from all extracted RNA, 1.5 ug per 15 ul. Reads recorded for TCR beta CDR3 numbered over 8 million per mother and roughly 3 million per child.

The sequence came from a girl aged 2 to 9 in good health. Sample: blood. The gene calls are TRBV5-5 and TRBJ2-1; 10 bases fit TRBD1. CDR3 bases: TGTGCCAGCAGTAAAGACAGGGGGCGTCCCTACAATGAGCAGTTCTTC. Protein: CASSKDRGRPYNEQFF.